This T cell receptor beta chain was captured by sequencing in a study of T cells after yellow fever vaccination. Regarding the study as a whole: The secondary response was weaker but peaked faster, day 5 versus 15. A minor fraction of clonotypes spanned both CD4 and CD8 compartments. The booster saw the reappearance of most primary-vaccination clones (more than 95% CD4, about 90% CD8).

The CDR3 is 16 amino acids. Germline V gives CDR1 SGHTA, CDR2 FQGNSA. V dropped 2 bases and J dropped 2; count of bases not matched to a gene: 6. TCRdb ran MiXCR on the 5' RACE reads and lists one entry per CDR3 protein. This table holds approximately 140,000 distinct CDR3 sequences, over 7% found once. This clonotype occurred many times. Antigen unknown. V is TRBV7-2 and J is TRBJ2-5, with 9 bases fitting TRBD2. The clonotype comes from a man aged 30-40 years who received the YFV17D yellow fever vaccine. The input for sequencing was CD4+ T cells sorted from PBMCs, taken 5 days after the yellow fever booster vaccination. CDR3 DNA: TGTGCCAGCAGCTTAAGTGGAGCGGGGGGACAAGAGACCCAGTACTTC. Amino acids: CASSLSGAGGQETQYF.